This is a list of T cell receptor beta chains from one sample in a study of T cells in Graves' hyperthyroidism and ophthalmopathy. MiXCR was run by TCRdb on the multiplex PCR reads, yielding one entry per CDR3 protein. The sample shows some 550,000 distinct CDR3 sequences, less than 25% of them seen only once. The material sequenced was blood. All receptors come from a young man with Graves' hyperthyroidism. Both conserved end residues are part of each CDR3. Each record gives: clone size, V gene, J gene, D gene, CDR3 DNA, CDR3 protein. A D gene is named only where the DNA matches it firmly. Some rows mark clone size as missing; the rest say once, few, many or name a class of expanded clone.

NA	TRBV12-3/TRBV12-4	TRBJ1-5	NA	TGTGCCAGCACCCTACGTCCAGGGCCCGGGGTCAGCAATCAGCCCCAGCATTTT	CASTLRPGPGVSNQPQHF
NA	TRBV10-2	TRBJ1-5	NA	TGCGCCAGCGCCGGGGCCGGGGATCAGCCCCAGCATTTT	CASAGAGDQPQHF
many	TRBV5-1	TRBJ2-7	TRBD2	TGCGCCAGCAGCTTCGGGCTAGCGGTCTACGAGCAGTACTTC	CASSFGLAVYEQYF
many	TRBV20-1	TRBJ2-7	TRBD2	TGCAGTGCTAGTCGGACTAGTTTCGAGCAGTACTTC	CSASRTSFEQYF
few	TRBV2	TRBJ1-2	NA	TGTGCCAGCAGTGAAGGTCCCGGGGTTAACTATGGCTACACCTTC	CASSEGPGVNYGYTF
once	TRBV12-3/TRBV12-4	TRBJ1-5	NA	TGTGCCAGCAGTTTATCCTTGACAGATAGCAATCAGCCCCAGCATTTT	CASSLSLTDSNQPQHF
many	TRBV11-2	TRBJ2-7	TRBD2	TGTGCCAGCAGCTTAGGGTTGGCTAGCGGGGGTTACGAGCAGTACTTC	CASSLGLASGGYEQYF
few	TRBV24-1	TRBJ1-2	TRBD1	TGTGCCACCAGTGACACACGACAGGGCTATGGCTACACCTTC	CATSDTRQGYGYTF
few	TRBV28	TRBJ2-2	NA	TGTGCCAGCAGACCTAGACGACAAGGGGATGGGGAGCTGTTTTTT	CASRPRRQGDGELFF
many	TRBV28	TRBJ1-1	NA	TGTGCCAGCAACTCACCCCGCGGCCAAAACAGGGTTAAGAACACTGAAGCTTTCTTT	CASNSPRGQNRVKNTEAFF
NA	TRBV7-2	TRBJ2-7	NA	TGTGCCAGCAGCTTAGCGACAGCCGAGCAGTACTTC	CASSLATAEQYF
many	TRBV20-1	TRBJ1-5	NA	TGCAGTGCTAGAGATCTGCAGGGCCAGAGAAATCAGCCCCAGCATTTT	CSARDLQGQRNQPQHF
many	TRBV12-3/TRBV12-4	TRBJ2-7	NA	TGTGCCAGCACCCTCGGAATTGGGGGCCTCTCCTACGAGCAGTACTTC	CASTLGIGGLSYEQYF
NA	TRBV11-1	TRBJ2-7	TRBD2	TGTGCCAGCAGCTTTGCGGGGGGCCTCTACGAGCAGTACTTC	CASSFAGGLYEQYF
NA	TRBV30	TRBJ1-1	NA	TGTGCCTGGGAGGGGACGAACACTGAAGCTTTCTTT	CAWEGTNTEAFF
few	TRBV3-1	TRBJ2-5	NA	TGTGCCAGCAGCCAAGGTCAGGAAGTAGCCCAGTACTTC	CASSQGQEVAQYF
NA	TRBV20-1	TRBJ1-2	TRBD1	TGCAGTGCTATCGGACAGGGTAGTTCCTATGGCTACACCTTC	CSAIGQGSSYGYTF
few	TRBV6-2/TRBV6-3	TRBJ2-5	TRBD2	TGTGCCAGCGGGGGACTAGCGGCGACCCAGTACTTC	CASGGLAATQYF
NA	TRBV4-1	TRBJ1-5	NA	TGCGCCAGCAGCCATTGGGGAAGGAAAAGCAATCAGCCCCAGCATTTT	CASSHWGRKSNQPQHF
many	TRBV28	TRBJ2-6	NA	TGTGCCAGCAGTTCAACCGGGCTCAGCTCTGGGGCCAACGTCCTGACTTTC	CASSSTGLSSGANVLTF
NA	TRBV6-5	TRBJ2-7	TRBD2	TGTGCCAGCAGTTACGGAGTAGCGGGGCCCTACGAGCAGTACTTC	CASSYGVAGPYEQYF
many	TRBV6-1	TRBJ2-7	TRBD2	TGTGCCAGCAGACTAGCGGGGGGGGTCTACGAGCAGTACTTC	CASRLAGGVYEQYF
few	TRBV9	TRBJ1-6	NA	TGTGCCAGCAGCGAGGGACTTTCCGTTGGTTTCACCCTCCACTTT	CASSEGLSVGFTLHF
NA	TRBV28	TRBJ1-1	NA	TGTGCCAGCAGTGGATGCTGGGAAGCTTTCTTT	CASSGCWEAFF
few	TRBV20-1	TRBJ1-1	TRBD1	TGCAGTGCTAGAGATCTGGACAGGGGGACTGAAGCTTTCTTT	CSARDLDRGTEAFF
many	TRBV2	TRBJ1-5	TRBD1	TGTGCCAGCAGTGGAGGGACAGGGGCAAATCAGCCCCAGCATTTT	CASSGGTGANQPQHF
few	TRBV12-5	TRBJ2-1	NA	TGTGCTAGTGGTTTCCGGGGAAACTCCTACAATGAGCAGTTCTTC	CASGFRGNSYNEQFF
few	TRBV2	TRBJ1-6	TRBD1	TGTGCCAGCAGGGCCACAGGGGCCAATTCACCCCTCCACTTT	CASRATGANSPLHF
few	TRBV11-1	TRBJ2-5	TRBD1	TGTGCCAGCAGCCCGACGGACAGGGGGTGGGCAGAGACCCAGTACTTC	CASSPTDRGWAETQYF
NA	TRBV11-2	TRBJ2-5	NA	TGTGCCAGCAGCTTAGTTGGCGTCAGGGGACAAGAGACCCAGTACTTC	CASSLVGVRGQETQYF
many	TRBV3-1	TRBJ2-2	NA	TGTGCCAGCAGCCAAGATCGAAACACCGGGGAGCTGTTTTTT	CASSQDRNTGELFF
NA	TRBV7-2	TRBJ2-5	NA	TGTGCCAGCAGCCTTAGGGACTTGGAGACCCAGTACTTC	CASSLRDLETQYF
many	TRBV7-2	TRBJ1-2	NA	TGTGCCAGCAGCTTAGCCCTGGGGCAGGCTGCAGGCTACACCTTC	CASSLALGQAAGYTF
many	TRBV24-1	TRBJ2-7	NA	TGTGCCACCAGTGATCCAGACAGGTTCCACGAGCAGTACTTC	CATSDPDRFHEQYF
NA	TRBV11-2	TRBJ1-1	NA	TGTGCCAGCAGTTTCGGGGGCCGGTTTTTCTTT	CASSFGGRFFF
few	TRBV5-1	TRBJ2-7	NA	TGCGCCAGCAGCTTACTAGGAAAGGACTACGAGCAGTACTTC	CASSLLGKDYEQYF
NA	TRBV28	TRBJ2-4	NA	TGTGCCAGCAGTTCTCTCCGTCGCCTAGCCAAAAACATTCAGTACTTC	CASSSLRRLAKNIQYF
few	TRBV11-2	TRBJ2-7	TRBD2	TGTGCCAGCAGCTTAGTATTAGCGGGGAACGAGCAGTACTTC	CASSLVLAGNEQYF
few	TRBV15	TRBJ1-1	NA	TGTGCCACCAGTTGGGGGGCGCGGGACACTGAAGCTTTCTTT	CATSWGARDTEAFF
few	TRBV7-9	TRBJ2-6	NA	TGTGCCAGCAGCCTAGCGAGCTCTGGGGCCAACGTCCTGACTTTC	CASSLASSGANVLTF
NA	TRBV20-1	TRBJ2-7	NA	TGCAGTGCTCCTGACATTTCCTACGAGCAGTACTTC	CSAPDISYEQYF
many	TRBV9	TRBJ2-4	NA	TGTGCCAGCAGCGTAGGGGGTATCGGGCACATTCAGTACTTC	CASSVGGIGHIQYF
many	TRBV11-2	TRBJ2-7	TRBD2	TGTGCCAGCAGCTTAGGCGGGGGAACCTACGAGCAGTACTTC	CASSLGGGTYEQYF